Listed here are 28 T cell receptor beta chains from one sample, sequenced in a study of cytomegalovirus exposure and HLA in healthy donors. The method was immunoSEQ multiplex PCR; TCRdb's version includes in-frame clones alone and lacks a portion of them. This sample has about 160,000 clones; around 85% occur once, and the top ten carry approximately 5%. The sequenced material came from PBMCs. The receptors here all came from a woman aged 30 to 39 in good health and CMV-seronegative.

The gene calls are TRBV6-5 and TRBJ2-7; TRBD1 might be the D (6 bases). This CDR3 region has 13 residues. The V gene lost 7 bases and the J gene lost 3 bases, with 13 bases spanning the gap. Looked up from germline, CDR1 is MNHEY and CDR2 is SVGAGI. The CDR3, as DNA: TGTGCCAGCATCAGGGGCCCCGGCTACGAGCAGTACTTC. This translates into CASIRGPGYEQYF.

This clone was seen a handful of times. The gene calls are TRBV4-2 and TRBJ2-5; 9 bases map to TRBD1. Trimming took 4 bases from V and 5 from J; bases not matched to a gene: 8. This CDR3 is 15 amino acids long. Per the germline V gene, CDR1 is LGHNA and CDR2 is YNFKEQ. CDR3: CASSRNTGGSETQYF. The CDR3, as DNA: TGTGCCAGCAGCCGAAATACAGGGGGCAGCGAGACCCAGTACTTC.

CDR3 sequence reads: CASSLSSGITEAFF. CDR3 bases: TGTGCCAGCAGTTTATCATCAGGGATCACTGAAGCTTTCTTT. The chain is built from TRBV27 and TRBJ1-1; the D gene is possibly TRBD1 (5 bases). Between the trimmed V and J ends, which lost 0 bases and 4 bases, there was a span of 9 bases. Germline V gene lookup returns CDR1 MNHEY and CDR2 SMNVEV (reference sequence). The CDR3 covers 14 residues.

The rearrangement uses TRBV7-3 and TRBJ2-3, with D maybe TRBD2 (6 bases). Germline V gene lookup returns CDR1 SGHTA and CDR2 FQGTGA. With 6 bases removed from V and 6 bases from J, the gap between germline ends came to 19 bases. The CDR3 is 15 residues long. For the CDR3, the DNA is TGTGCCAGCAGGTTTGGAGCAGGAGGGTTGGATACGCAGTATTTT. This sequence encodes CASRFGAGGLDTQYF. The full variable domain, its missing parts supplied by reference TRBV7-3 and TRBJ2-3, is GAGVSQTPSNKVTEKGKYVELRCDPISGHTALYWYRQSLGQGPEFLIYFQGTGAADDSGLPNDRFFAVRPEGSVSTLKIQRTERGDSAVYLCASRFGAGGLDTQYFGPGTRLTVL.

This rearrangement joins TRBV25-1 to TRBJ2-5; 8 nucleotides line up with TRBD2. This CDR3 is 12 amino acids long. Per germline, CDR1 MGHDK and CDR2 SYGVNS. V lost 6 bases, J lost 4 bases, and 1 base stayed unmatched. CDR3 amino acids: CASSAGGETQYF. DNA for the CDR3: TGTGCCAGCAGCGCGGGAGGAGAGACCCAGTACTTC.

This clone was seen once. The chain employs TRBV7-9 and TRBJ2-1; D uncertain. Trimming left V 5 bases short and J 7 bases short, with 6 bases between. CDR1 is SEHNR, CDR2 FQNEAQ, per germline (reference sequence). There are 11 residues in the CDR3. CDR3 sequence reads: CASSQANEQFF. The CDR3 DNA sequence: TGTGCCAGCAGCCAAGCAAATGAGCAGTTCTTC. The variable domain in full, with the rest retrieved from reference TRBV7-9 and TRBJ2-1, is DTGVSQNPRHKITKRGQNVTFRCDPISEHNRLYWYRQTLGQGPEFLTYFQNEAQLEKSRLLSDRFSAERPKGSFSTLEIQRTEQGDSAMYLCASSQANEQFFGPGTRLTVL.

The CDR3 DNA reads as TGTGCCAGCAGTTTGGACATGAACACTGAAGCTTTCTTT. Its protein is CASSLDMNTEAFF. This chain links TRBV6-5 with TRBJ1-1; D perhaps matches TRBD1 (5 bases). The CDR3 has 13 residues. Germline values: CDR1 MNHEY, CDR2 SVGAGI. The V end was cut by 4 bases, the J end by 0 bases, with 6 bases between.

The V gene is TRBV13, the J gene TRBJ2-7, with D perhaps TRBD1 (5 bases). The CDR3 has 11 residues. Trimming shortened V by 1 base and J by 10 bases, and 8 bases separated the two germline ends. CDR1 is PRHDT and CDR2 is FYEKMQ in the germline V gene (reference sequence). CDR3 sequence (DNA): TGTGCCAGCAGCTTAGAAGGGGTCCAGTACTTC. This codes for CASSLEGVQYF.

J is TRBJ2-7 and V is TRBV14, with D perhaps TRBD1 or TRBD2 (6 bases each). Germline CDR1 is SGHDN and CDR2 is FVKESK. Between the trimmed V and J ends, which lost 0 bases and 0 bases, there was a span of 18 bases. The CDR3 spans 18 residues. The CDR3 sequence: CASSQDRGQGVPSYEQYF. In nucleotides, the CDR3 is TGTGCCAGCAGCCAAGATCGGGGGCAGGGAGTCCCCTCCTACGAGCAGTACTTC.

This rearrangement joins TRBV27 to TRBJ2-3; D is undetermined. Germline V gene sequence: CDR1 MNHEY, CDR2 SMNVEV (reference sequence). Trimming took 4 bases from V and 0 from J, leaving 8 bases between them. The CDR3 contains 14 residues. CDR3 sequence reads: CASSSSSSTDTQYF. The CDR3 DNA sequence: TGTGCCAGCAGTTCTTCCAGTAGCACAGATACGCAGTATTTT.

The V gene is TRBV7-3, the J gene TRBJ1-6; D possibly corresponds to TRBD1 (5 bases). Looked up from germline, CDR1 is SGHTA and CDR2 is FQGTGA. The CDR3 consists of 14 residues. The V end was cut by 5 bases, the J end by 6 bases, with 11 bases between. This CDR3 reads CASSLQGPNSPLHF. CDR3 DNA sequence: TGTGCCAGCAGCCTCCAGGGTCCTAATTCACCCCTCCACTTT.

The chain combines TRBV7-2 with TRBJ2-7; unclear D gene. V lost 3 bases and J lost 3, with 9 bases in between. Germline loops: CDR1 SGHTA, CDR2 FQGNSA. The CDR3 is made up of 13 amino acids. In DNA form, the CDR3 reads TGTGCCAGCAGCTTCCAGGCTTACTACGAGCAGTACTTC. It is translated as CASSFQAYYEQYF.

Only one count was recorded for this clone. The chain employs TRBV29-1 and TRBJ2-3; D unclear. V lost 7 bases and J 0 bases, leaving 8 bases between the germline ends. The CDR3 length is 12 residues. In germline, CDR1 is SQVTM, CDR2 ANQGSEA. This chain's CDR3 is CSAPLSTDTQYF. CDR3 in DNA: TGCAGCGCCCCCCTGAGCACAGATACGCAGTATTTT.

The rearrangement joins TRBV4-3 to TRBJ2-3; D is undetermined. This CDR3 region has 16 residues. V dropped 0 bases and J dropped 2 bases, with 12 bases sitting between them. Germline CDR1 is LGHNA and CDR2 is YSLEER. CDR3 nucleotide sequence: TGCGCCAGCAGCCAAGATCCCCGACAATTCACAGATACGCAGTATTTT. This encodes CASSQDPRQFTDTQYF.

The chain has TRBV7-9 and TRBJ2-7, with TRBD1 identical over 8 bases. Unmatched junction bases numbered 2, after V lost 0 bases and J lost 1 base. Germline V gene lookup returns CDR1 SEHNR and CDR2 FQNEAQ (reference sequence). The CDR3 spans 15 residues. The CDR3 protein is CASSLAQGASYEQYF. The CDR3 DNA sequence: TGTGCCAGCAGCTTAGCGCAGGGGGCGTCCTACGAGCAGTACTTC.

V usage is TRBV19 and J usage is TRBJ2-1; D possibly matches TRBD1 or TRBD2 (5 bases each). CDR3 size: 15 residues. V lost 3 bases and J 3 bases, leaving 12 bases between the germline ends. Germline V lookup: CDR1 LNHDA, CDR2 SQIVND (reference sequence). This CDR3 is CASSIKGTYYNEQFF. The CDR3 coding sequence is TGTGCCAGTAGTATTAAGGGGACGTACTACAATGAGCAGTTCTTC. Together with reference TRBV19 and TRBJ2-1, the CDR3 gives the full variable domain: DGGITQSPKYLFRKEGQNVTLSCEQNLNHDAMYWYRQDPGQGLRLIYYSQIVNDFQKGDIAEGYSVSREKKESFPLTVTSAQKNPTAFYLCASSIKGTYYNEQFFGPGTRLTVL.

This clone was picked up one time. This chain links TRBV5-1 with TRBJ1-1; D call uncertain. The germline CDR1 and CDR2 sequences are SGHRS and YFSETQ. The CDR3 covers 15 residues. Trimming shortened V by 0 bases and J by 1 base, and 10 bases separated the two germline ends. CDR3 in amino acids: CASSLGVVSNTEAFF. As DNA, the CDR3 is TGCGCCAGCAGCTTGGGGGTAGTTTCGAACACTGAAGCTTTCTTT.

The chain is built from TRBV2 and TRBJ1-1, with D uncertain. Germline assignment: CDR1 SNHLY and CDR2 FYNNEI. V was cut by 5 bases and J by 0 bases, with 4 bases left in between. The CDR3 sequence is 12 residues long. The CDR3 reads CASSSMNTEAFF. The CDR3 DNA reads as TGTGCCAGCAGTTCGATGAACACTGAAGCTTTCTTT.

This chain uses TRBV15 with TRBJ2-3; TRBD2 is a possible D gene (6 bases). Germline V gene data show CDR1 as LNHNV and CDR2 as YYDKDF (reference sequence). This CDR3 comprises 16 residues. Trimming removed 3 bases at V and 6 bases at J, with 19 bases between. For the CDR3, the DNA is TGTGCCACCAGCAGGGAGACGGGAGTGGGGCTGGATACGCAGTATTTT. Translated: CATSRETGVGLDTQYF.

The chain recombines TRBV6-5 with TRBJ2-1; D uncertain. This CDR3 spans 14 amino acids. Trimming took off 6 bases at V and 0 bases at J, with 9 bases between the two ends. Germline CDR1 MNHEY, CDR2 SVGAGI. DNA for the CDR3: TGTGCCAGCAGCCCCGATAGCTCCTACAATGAGCAGTTCTTC. Residues: CASSPDSSYNEQFF.

V is TRBV14 and J is TRBJ1-1; perhaps TRBD1 as D (6 bases). V was cut by 8 bases and J by 5 bases, with 12 bases left in between. The CDR3 length is 12 residues. Germline V gives CDR1 SGHDN, CDR2 FVKESK. The CDR3 DNA is TGTGCCAGCGCTACAGGGCCTACTGAAGCTTTCTTT. It codes for CASATGPTEAFF.

The V gene is TRBV6-6, the J gene TRBJ2-2, with a tentative D call TRBD1 (6 bases). Germline assignment: CDR1 MNHNY and CDR2 SVGAGI (reference sequence). The CDR3 consists of 14 residues. Trimming shortened V by 5 bases and J by 3 bases, and 10 bases separated the two germline ends. CDR3 amino acids: CASSTDRHTGELFF. The CDR3 DNA is TGTGCCAGCAGTACCGACAGGCACACCGGGGAGCTGTTTTTT.

The V and J genes are TRBV7-2 and TRBJ1-2; D unclear. V shed 2 bases and J shed 4 bases, with 8 bases lying between them. The germline V gene encodes CDR1 SGHTA and CDR2 FQGNSA. This CDR3 has 13 amino acids. The CDR3 DNA reads as TGTGCCAGCAGCTTAACTTCTGGCTATGGCTACACCTTC. This codes for CASSLTSGYGYTF. The whole variable domain, remainder taken from reference TRBV7-2 and TRBJ1-2, is GAGVSQSPSNKVTEKGKDVELRCDPISGHTALYWYRQSLGQGLEFLIYFQGNSAPDKSGLPSDRFSAERTGGSVSTLTIQRTQQEDSAVYLCASSLTSGYGYTFGSGTRLTVV.

The count of this clone is one. The genes are TRBV29-1 and TRBJ2-3; D is uncertain. The CDR3 extends over 10 amino acids. The ends were cut back, 5 bases at V and 1 base at J, with 1 base in the middle. Per the germline V gene, CDR1 is SQVTM and CDR2 is ANQGSEA. The CDR3: CSVRTDTQYF. For the CDR3, the DNA is TGCAGCGTTCGCACAGATACGCAGTATTTT.

The V and J genes are TRBV19 and TRBJ2-7, with D possibly being TRBD2 (6 bases). Trimming shortened V by 4 bases and J by 1 base, and 11 bases separated the two germline ends. The CDR3 is 14 residues long. Germline loops: CDR1 LNHDA, CDR2 SQIVND (reference sequence). Here the CDR3 DNA reads TGTGCCAGTAGTAGGGGGGTACGATCCTACGAGCAGTACTTC. Its translation: CASSRGVRSYEQYF.

The rearrangement joins TRBV4-2 to TRBJ2-5; 11 bases are shared with TRBD2. V gave up 4 bases and J gave up 5 bases; unmatched junction bases: 12. Germline V gene lookup returns CDR1 LGHNA and CDR2 YNFKEQ. The CDR3 loop spans 17 amino acids. The CDR3 nucleotides are TGTGCCAGCAGCCCCGGAGGTAGCGGGGGGGCCGGGGAGACCCAGTACTTC. Residues: CASSPGGSGGAGETQYF.

The V call is TRBV5-4, the J call TRBJ2-7; 15 nucleotides agree with TRBD2. Germline V gene lookup returns CDR1 SGHNT and CDR2 YYREEE (reference sequence). The CDR3 totals 16 residues. Trimming took 4 bases from V and 5 from J; bases not matched to a gene: 7. CDR3 sequence reads: CASSPRTSGRADEQYF. The CDR3 nucleotides read TGTGCCAGCAGCCCACGGACTAGCGGGAGGGCCGACGAGCAGTACTTC.

V gene TRBV2 combines with J gene TRBJ2-7, with 9 bases lining up with TRBD1. V dropped 7 bases and J dropped 2; count of bases not matched to a gene: 3. This CDR3 has 13 amino acids. Looked up from germline, CDR1 is SNHLY and CDR2 is FYNNEI. CDR3 in amino acids: CASKDRGAYEQYF. For the CDR3, the DNA is TGTGCCAGCAAGGACAGGGGTGCCTACGAGCAGTACTTC.